Included here is one T cell receptor beta chain sequence, with context. Its antigen is undetermined. Trimming cost V 7 bases and J 2 bases; bases outside gene matches: 10. The V gene's germline CDR1 is MNHNS and CDR2 SASEGT. The CDR3 is 15 amino acids. This sample was taken from a study of cytomegalovirus exposure and HLA in healthy donors. Overall study results and limits: Of the V segments, some could not be distinguished, including TRBV6-2 and TRBV6-3, and were excluded. The authors listed 150 to 200 TCR beta chains as cytomegalovirus-associated.

This PCR relied on a set of 60 Vbeta primers and 13 Jbeta primers. Generated by immunoSEQ multiplex PCR, the TCRdb table keeps only in-frame clones and is missing some. This sample has about 230,000 clones, with over 65% found just once. The specimen sequenced was PBMCs. The receptor was derived from an older woman in good health and CMV-seropositive. The J gene is TRBJ1-2, the V gene TRBV6-1; 7 positions match TRBD1. This chain's CDR3 is CASTHTGTANYGYTF. The CDR3 region has the DNA TGTGCCAGCACTCATACCGGGACAGCAAACTATGGCTACACCTTC.